This TCR beta chain came from a study of cytomegalovirus exposure and HLA in healthy donors. PCR was performed using 60 Vbeta and 13 Jbeta primers. The table came from immunoSEQ multiplex PCR; TCRdb's copy has only in-frame clones and leaves some out. The table lists some 120,000 clones, around 70% of them singletons, with over 1.5% in the top ten. In this sample, this clone turned up a few times. From germline, CDR1 is KGHSH and CDR2 LQKENI. Trimming took off 3 bases at V and 0 bases at J, with 12 bases between the two ends. CDR3 length: 16 amino acids. The sequence derives from a woman younger than 35 in good health and CMV-seronegative. The chain employs TRBV18 and TRBJ2-1, with D possibly TRBD2 on 5 matching bases. Source material: PBMCs. As DNA, the CDR3 is TGTGCCAGCTCACCTACATGGGGAGCCTCCTACAATGAGCAGTTCTTC. It codes for CASSPTWGASYNEQFF.